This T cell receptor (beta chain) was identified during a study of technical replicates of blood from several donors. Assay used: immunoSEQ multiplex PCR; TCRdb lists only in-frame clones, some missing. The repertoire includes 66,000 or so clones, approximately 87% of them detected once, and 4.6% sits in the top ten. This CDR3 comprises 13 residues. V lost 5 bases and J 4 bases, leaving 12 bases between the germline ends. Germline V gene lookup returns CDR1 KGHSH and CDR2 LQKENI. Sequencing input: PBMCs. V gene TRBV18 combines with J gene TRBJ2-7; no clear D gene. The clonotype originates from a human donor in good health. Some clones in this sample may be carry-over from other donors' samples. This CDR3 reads CASSSAQTYEQYF. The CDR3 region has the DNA TGTGCCAGCTCATCCGCCCAGACTTACGAGCAGTACTTC.